A selection of T cell receptor beta chains follows, all from one sample in a study of T cell responses to AZD1222 COVID-19 vaccine. Generated by immunoSEQ multiplex PCR, the TCRdb table keeps only in-frame clones and is missing some. The table lists 95,000 to 150,000 clones, approximately 90% of them singletons. The sample was peripheral blood, taken 28 days after the second dose of the MenACWY control vaccine. The receptors shown here come from an adult who received the MenACWY meningococcal vaccine as a control. CDR3s include the opening cysteine and the closing phenylalanine or tryptophan. D genes are given only for firm matches. A clone size is listed for some rows: how often the clone was seen (once, few, many), or a class if it is expanded.

len: 17
abundance: NA
d_gene: TRBD2
j_gene: TRBJ2-2
v_gene: TRBV30
CDR3nt: TGTGCCTGGAGTCCGACGAGGCTAGCGGGAGGTTACGGGGAGCTGTTTTTT
CDR3aa: CAWSPTRLAGGYGELFF

len: 16
abundance: NA
d_gene: TRBD1
j_gene: TRBJ1-1
v_gene: TRBV5-1
CDR3nt: TGCGCCAGCGCGCCTTTTCAGGGGGCGCGGGGCACTGAAGCTTTCTTT
CDR3aa: CASAPFQGARGTEAFF

len: 14
abundance: NA
d_gene: NA
j_gene: TRBJ2-3
v_gene: TRBV6-5
CDR3nt: TGTGCCAGCAGTTACGCCTCTAGCACAGATACGCAGTATTTT
CDR3aa: CASSYASSTDTQYF

len: 13
abundance: once
d_gene: NA
j_gene: TRBJ1-2
v_gene: TRBV5-4
CDR3nt: TGTGCCAGCAGCGATGAGGGGGAAGATGGCTACACCTTC
CDR3aa: CASSDEGEDGYTF

len: 14
abundance: NA
d_gene: NA
j_gene: TRBJ2-3
v_gene: TRBV9
CDR3nt: TGTGCCAGCAGCGTAGAGTGGGGCGGGGATACGCAGTATTTT
CDR3aa: CASSVEWGGDTQYF

len: 13
abundance: NA
d_gene: TRBD1
j_gene: TRBJ1-2
v_gene: TRBV6-2/TRBV6-3
CDR3nt: TGTGCCAGCAGTTCGCAGACAGGGATCGGCTACACCTTC
CDR3aa: CASSSQTGIGYTF

len: 13
abundance: NA
d_gene: TRBD2
j_gene: TRBJ2-7
v_gene: TRBV28
CDR3nt: TGTGCCAGCAGTTTCGGGGAGGGGAGGGAGCAGTACTTC
CDR3aa: CASSFGEGREQYF

len: 14
abundance: NA
d_gene: NA
j_gene: TRBJ1-6
v_gene: TRBV5-1
CDR3nt: TGCGCCAGCAGCCCCGGACAGCTTAATTCACCCCTCCACTTT
CDR3aa: CASSPGQLNSPLHF

len: 15
abundance: NA
d_gene: NA
j_gene: TRBJ2-3
v_gene: TRBV6-1
CDR3nt: TGTGCCAGCAGTGACGATGCGGGGCCCACAGATACGCAGTATTTT
CDR3aa: CASSDDAGPTDTQYF

len: 12
abundance: NA
d_gene: NA
j_gene: TRBJ2-3
v_gene: TRBV9
CDR3nt: TGTGCCAGCAGCGTAGCATCAGATACGCAGTATTTT
CDR3aa: CASSVASDTQYF

len: 14
abundance: NA
d_gene: TRBD1
j_gene: TRBJ1-2
v_gene: TRBV19
CDR3nt: TGTGCCAGTAGTATATTAAGGACAGGGATGAGCTACACCTTC
CDR3aa: CASSILRTGMSYTF

len: 15
abundance: NA
d_gene: NA
j_gene: TRBJ1-6
v_gene: TRBV4-2
CDR3nt: TGTGCCAGCAGCCAAGAGCTTCTCGGTAATTCACCCCTCCACTTT
CDR3aa: CASSQELLGNSPLHF

len: 17
abundance: NA
d_gene: TRBD2
j_gene: TRBJ2-7
v_gene: TRBV2
CDR3nt: TGTGCCAGCACCCGTCTGATGATAGCGGGGGAAACCTACGAGCAGTACTTC
CDR3aa: CASTRLMIAGETYEQYF

len: 14
abundance: NA
d_gene: TRBD1
j_gene: TRBJ2-7
v_gene: TRBV5-6
CDR3nt: TGTGCCAGCAGCCACGACAGGGGAGTAGGCGAGCAGTACTTC
CDR3aa: CASSHDRGVGEQYF

len: 13
abundance: once
d_gene: NA
j_gene: TRBJ2-7
v_gene: TRBV9
CDR3nt: TGTGCCAGCAGCGCCGGGGACCTTAGCGAGCAGTACTTC
CDR3aa: CASSAGDLSEQYF

len: 16
abundance: NA
d_gene: TRBD2
j_gene: TRBJ2-2
v_gene: TRBV5-4
CDR3nt: TGTGCCAGCAGCCGAAGGACTAGCGGGAGCCCCGGGGAGCTGTTTTTT
CDR3aa: CASSRRTSGSPGELFF

len: 15
abundance: NA
d_gene: TRBD1
j_gene: TRBJ2-5
v_gene: TRBV28
CDR3nt: TGTGCCAGCAGTTTCCGGGACAGGGTCCAAGAGACCCAGTACTTC
CDR3aa: CASSFRDRVQETQYF

len: 15
abundance: NA
d_gene: NA
j_gene: TRBJ1-2
v_gene: TRBV19
CDR3nt: TGTGCCAGTGGCCACACCCCGCCCGGTAGAAGGGGCTACACCTTC
CDR3aa: CASGHTPPGRRGYTF

len: 15
abundance: NA
d_gene: TRBD2
j_gene: TRBJ2-3
v_gene: TRBV2
CDR3nt: TGTGCCAGCAGTGGGATAGCGGGGAGCACAGATACGCAGTATTTT
CDR3aa: CASSGIAGSTDTQYF

len: 14
abundance: NA
d_gene: NA
j_gene: TRBJ1-4
v_gene: TRBV5-1
CDR3nt: TGCGCCAGCAGCGAAACAACGCGAGGTGAAAAACTGTTTTTT
CDR3aa: CASSETTRGEKLFF

len: 16
abundance: NA
d_gene: TRBD1
j_gene: TRBJ2-1
v_gene: TRBV7-8
CDR3nt: TGTGCCAGCAGCTTAGGGGGACAGGGGAGGGACAATGAGCAGTTCTTC
CDR3aa: CASSLGGQGRDNEQFF

len: 14
abundance: NA
d_gene: NA
j_gene: TRBJ1-6
v_gene: TRBV6-4
CDR3nt: TGTGCCAGCAGTGAGGAGACAGGACGCTCACCCCTCCACTTT
CDR3aa: CASSEETGRSPLHF

len: 15
abundance: NA
d_gene: NA
j_gene: TRBJ2-7
v_gene: TRBV19
CDR3nt: TGTGCCAGTAGTCCCGGACTTCTAACCGCCTACGAGCAGTACTTC
CDR3aa: CASSPGLLTAYEQYF

len: 13
abundance: NA
d_gene: NA
j_gene: TRBJ1-4
v_gene: TRBV7-6
CDR3nt: TGTGCCAGCAGCCCGAGAACGAATGAAAAACTGTTTTTT
CDR3aa: CASSPRTNEKLFF

len: 14
abundance: NA
d_gene: TRBD1
j_gene: TRBJ1-1
v_gene: TRBV6-5
CDR3nt: TGTGCCGCAGGGGACAGGTTAGGCGACACTGAAGCTTTCTTT
CDR3aa: CAAGDRLGDTEAFF

len: 16
abundance: few
d_gene: TRBD1
j_gene: TRBJ1-2
v_gene: TRBV19
CDR3nt: TGTGCCAGTACTACCGGGACAGGGGATTATAACTATGGCTACACCTTC
CDR3aa: CASTTGTGDYNYGYTF

len: 16
abundance: NA
d_gene: TRBD2
j_gene: TRBJ2-5
v_gene: TRBV15
CDR3nt: TGTGCCACCAGCAGAGTTCCTAGCGGGGGGCGGGAGACCCAGTACTTC
CDR3aa: CATSRVPSGGRETQYF

len: 13
abundance: NA
d_gene: NA
j_gene: TRBJ1-4
v_gene: TRBV20-1
CDR3nt: TGCAGTGCTAGTTCTGGGTACTATGAAAAACTGTTTTTT
CDR3aa: CSASSGYYEKLFF

len: 15
abundance: NA
d_gene: TRBD1
j_gene: TRBJ1-1
v_gene: TRBV6-1
CDR3nt: TGTGCCAGCAGTGACCGACAGGGGGTGATCACTGAAGCTTTCTTT
CDR3aa: CASSDRQGVITEAFF

len: 14
abundance: NA
d_gene: TRBD1
j_gene: TRBJ1-5
v_gene: TRBV6-5
CDR3nt: TGTGCCAGCAGCGTAGACAGGGTAGATCAGCCCCAGCATTTT
CDR3aa: CASSVDRVDQPQHF

len: 14
abundance: NA
d_gene: NA
j_gene: TRBJ1-1
v_gene: TRBV7-9
CDR3nt: TGTGCCAGCAGCTTGGAGGGCGGGAACACTGAAGCTTTCTTT
CDR3aa: CASSLEGGNTEAFF

len: 16
abundance: NA
d_gene: TRBD2
j_gene: TRBJ2-3
v_gene: TRBV2
CDR3nt: TGTGCCAGCAGTGTGCGACTAGCCAAGTCAGCAGGCACGCAGTATTTT
CDR3aa: CASSVRLAKSAGTQYF

len: 16
abundance: NA
d_gene: NA
j_gene: TRBJ1-5
v_gene: TRBV6-1
CDR3nt: TGTGCCAGCAGTGGACAGCCATTCTATAGCAATCAGCCCCAGCATTTT
CDR3aa: CASSGQPFYSNQPQHF

len: 14
abundance: NA
d_gene: NA
j_gene: TRBJ2-5
v_gene: TRBV7-9
CDR3nt: TGTGCCAGCAGCTTAGTTGGACAACAAGAGACCCAGTACTTC
CDR3aa: CASSLVGQQETQYF

len: 19
abundance: NA
d_gene: TRBD2
j_gene: TRBJ2-1
v_gene: TRBV5-1
CDR3nt: TGCGCCAGCAGCTTGGCCCACCCCCTGACTAGCGGGAGTGGCTATGAGCAGTTCTTC
CDR3aa: CASSLAHPLTSGSGYEQFF

len: 14
abundance: NA
d_gene: TRBD1
j_gene: TRBJ2-2
v_gene: TRBV10-3
CDR3nt: TGTGCCATCAGTCGACAGGGAAACACCGGGGAGCTGTTTTTT
CDR3aa: CAISRQGNTGELFF

len: 14
abundance: NA
d_gene: NA
j_gene: TRBJ1-6
v_gene: TRBV10-3
CDR3nt: TGTGCCACCCGGGAGGAGAGTGCAAATTCACCCCTCCACTTT
CDR3aa: CATREESANSPLHF

len: 15
abundance: NA
d_gene: TRBD1
j_gene: TRBJ1-5
v_gene: TRBV5-8
CDR3nt: TGTGCCAGCAGCTTGGGGACAGGGTCCCATCAGCCCCAGCATTTT
CDR3aa: CASSLGTGSHQPQHF

len: 15
abundance: NA
d_gene: TRBD2
j_gene: TRBJ2-1
v_gene: TRBV30
CDR3nt: TGTGCCTGGAGTGTACCAGCGGGAGATTATAGTGAGCAGTTCTTC
CDR3aa: CAWSVPAGDYSEQFF

len: 15
abundance: NA
d_gene: NA
j_gene: TRBJ2-2
v_gene: TRBV11-2
CDR3nt: TGTGCCAGCAGCTTAGTGGGCAAGAACACCGGGGAGCTGTTTTTT
CDR3aa: CASSLVGKNTGELFF

len: 15
abundance: NA
d_gene: TRBD1
j_gene: TRBJ2-3
v_gene: TRBV6-5
CDR3nt: TGTGCCAGCAGCCCGGGACAGGGGGCGCTTGATACGCAGTATTTT
CDR3aa: CASSPGQGALDTQYF